One TCR beta chain is described in this entry. The antigen remains unidentified. The data belong to a study of T cells in Graves' hyperthyroidism and ophthalmopathy. General study points: Model predictions of ophthalmopathy came a median roughly 6.4 months before onset.

Per germline, CDR1 SGHKS and CDR2 YYEKEE (reference sequence). The CDR3 totals 14 residues. Trimming left V 4 bases short and J 3 bases short, with 13 bases between. The study based diagnoses on clinical symptoms, serum thyroxine and TRAb, thyroid ultrasound and orbital computed tomography. PBMCs came from more than 8.5 ml fresh peripheral blood. RNA transcripts yielded amplified TCR beta CDR3 regions. A set of HTBI primers served as the primers for a first-round RT-PCR of the TCR CDR3. TCRdb recomputed calls from the multiplex PCR reads with MiXCR, one row per CDR3 protein. The table includes around 570,000 distinct CDR3 sequences, roughly 21% detected once.

The receptor comes from a man aged 35-49 years with Graves' ophthalmopathy. Input material: blood. The rearrangement links TRBV5-5 to TRBJ1-2, with D unclear. In DNA, the CDR3 is TGTGCCAGCAGCCGACGGGCAGACTACTATGGCTACACCTTC. Translated, it gives CASSRRADYYGYTF.